The source of this T cell receptor (beta chain) is a study of shared clonotypes between healthy human individuals. Terminally differentiated effector memory CD45RA+ cells were excluded by CCR7 positive selection of CD45RO-negative cells. Those who donated were healthy HIV-negative adults, with no recent acute infections or vaccinations reported. Assay: immunoSEQ multiplex PCR; the TCRdb copy retains only in-frame clones and omits some. The table lists around 1,900,000 clones, 93% of them singletons. The germline V and J ends were trimmed by 1 base and 6 bases, with 10 bases remaining between them. Per germline, CDR1 SGHAT and CDR2 FQNNGV. The CDR3 contains 13 residues.

V usage is TRBV11-2 and J usage is TRBJ2-7; D ambiguous. The receptor was derived from a man in his late teens or twenties in good health. Some clones in this sample may be carry-over from other donors' samples. Input material: naive CD8+ T cells from PBMCs. The CDR3 reads CASSLGFRGEQYF. The CDR3 nucleotides are TGTGCCAGCAGCTTAGGGTTTCGTGGCGAGCAGTACTTC.